Listed below are T cell receptor beta chains from one sample, sequenced in a study of breast tumors, draining lymph nodes, adjacent tissues. Each CDR3 protein gets one entry after TCRdb re-called the multiplex PCR reads with MiXCR. The data hold 200,000 or so distinct CDR3 sequences, with roughly 31% observed a single time. The sequenced material came from axillary lymph node tissue. These receptors were taken from a female donor with breast cancer. Some clones in this sample may be carry-over from other donors' samples. The CDR3 runs from the conserved cysteine through the conserved F or W. The D gene is left open where the match is weak. Rows may omit the clone size; those that give it use once, few, many or a size class.

>-|TRBJ1-6|many|TRBV6-6
TGTGCCAGCAGAGGAGGAGGGGGGCATAATTCACCCCTCCACTTT
CASRGGGGHNSPLHF
>-|TRBJ2-5|many|TRBV5-1
TGCGCCAGCAGTCCCCAGAGGAGCAACCAAGAGACCCAGTACTTC
CASSPQRSNQETQYF
>TRBD1|TRBJ2-7|many|TRBV11-2
TGTGCCAGCAGCTTCCGCCAGACCCGCGCCCGGACAGGGATCTACGAGCAGTACTTC
CASSFRQTRARTGIYEQYF
>TRBD1|TRBJ2-1|few|TRBV5-1
TGCGCCAGCAGCTCCCGGGTGAAGACCCAGGGGGATGAGCAGTTCTTC
CASSSRVKTQGDEQFF
>TRBD1|TRBJ1-1|many|TRBV7-9
TGTGCCAGCAGTTACAGGGGAAACACTGAAGCTTTCTTT
CASSYRGNTEAFF
>TRBD2|TRBJ2-2|few|TRBV30
TGTGCCTGGAGTGTACCCCCATTAGCGGGGATACACCGGGAGCTGTTTTTT
CAWSVPPLAGIHRELFF
>TRBD1|TRBJ2-7|many|TRBV29-1
TGCAGCGTAAGACAGGGGGCAAACTACGAGCAGTACTTC
CSVRQGANYEQYF
>-|TRBJ2-3|-|TRBV24-1
TGTGCCACCAGTGACCCTTGGGGAGAGACCCAGGGTACGCAGTATTTT
CATSDPWGETQGTQYF
>TRBD1|TRBJ2-1|-|TRBV4-3
TGCGCCAGCAGCCAGTTTCCTCCGGGACAGGCGGGGCGGAATGAGCAGTTCTTC
CASSQFPPGQAGRNEQFF
>TRBD1|TRBJ2-1|many|TRBV7-8
TGTGCCAGCAGCTCCCTGGGACAGGCGCTCTACAATGAGCAGTTCTTC
CASSSLGQALYNEQFF
>-|TRBJ2-7|many|TRBV7-8
TGTGCCAGCAGCGCCTCCTGGAGGCGCCTCTACGAGCAGTACTTC
CASSASWRRLYEQYF
>-|TRBJ2-3|many|TRBV19
TGTGCGTCAGCGGCAACTAGCACAGATACGCAGTATTTT
CASAATSTDTQYF
>-|TRBJ2-2|many|TRBV20-1
TGCAGTGCTATAGGTAGCGCGGGGGAGCTGTTTTTT
CSAIGSAGELFF
>TRBD1|TRBJ2-5|-|TRBV7-9
TGTGCCAGCAGCCGGACAGGGGATGCAGAGACCCAGTACTTC
CASSRTGDAETQYF
>TRBD2|TRBJ2-7|many|TRBV5-1
TGCGCCAGCAGCTCGACTAGCGACTCCTACGAGCAGTACTTC
CASSSTSDSYEQYF
>-|TRBJ1-3|few|TRBV4-3
TGCGCCAGCAGCCAAGGGCTGGGAAACACCATATATTTT
CASSQGLGNTIYF
>-|TRBJ2-3|-|TRBV12-3/TRBV12-4
TGTGCCAGCAGTTTAGGTGAGAATACGCGGTATTTT
CASSLGENTRYF
>-|TRBJ1-5|many|TRBV12-3/TRBV12-4
TGTGCCAGCAGTTCACAGGGTTGGGATCAGCCCCAGCATTTT
CASSSQGWDQPQHF
>-|TRBJ2-7|few|TRBV3-1
TGTGCCAGCAGCCAAAGCAGGGACTCCTACGAGCAGTACTTC
CASSQSRDSYEQYF
>TRBD2|TRBJ2-1|many|TRBV24-1
TGTGCCACCAGTCCGGGAGGTTGGGTCAATGAGCAGTTCTTC
CATSPGGWVNEQFF
>TRBD1|TRBJ1-5|many|TRBV16
TGTGCCAGCAGCCTGACAGGGGGCTTGGAGCCCCAGCATTTT
CASSLTGGLEPQHF
>TRBD1|TRBJ1-5|many|TRBV4-1
TGCGCCAGCAGCCACCGACAGGGGGTCAAGGGCAATCAGCCCCAGCATTTT
CASSHRQGVKGNQPQHF